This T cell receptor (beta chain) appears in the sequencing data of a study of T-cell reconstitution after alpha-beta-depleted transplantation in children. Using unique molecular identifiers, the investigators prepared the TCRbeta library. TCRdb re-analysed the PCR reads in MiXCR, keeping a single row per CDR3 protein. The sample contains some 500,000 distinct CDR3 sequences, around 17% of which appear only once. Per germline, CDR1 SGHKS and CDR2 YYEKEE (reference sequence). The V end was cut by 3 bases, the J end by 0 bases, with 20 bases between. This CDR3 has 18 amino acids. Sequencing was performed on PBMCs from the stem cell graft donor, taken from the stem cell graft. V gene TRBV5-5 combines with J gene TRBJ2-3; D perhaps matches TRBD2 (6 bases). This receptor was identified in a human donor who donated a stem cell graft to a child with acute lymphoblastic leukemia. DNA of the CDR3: TGTGCCAGCAGCTCCAGAGTCGTAGCGGTCCCTAGCACAGATACGCAGTATTTT. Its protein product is CASSSRVVAVPSTDTQYF.